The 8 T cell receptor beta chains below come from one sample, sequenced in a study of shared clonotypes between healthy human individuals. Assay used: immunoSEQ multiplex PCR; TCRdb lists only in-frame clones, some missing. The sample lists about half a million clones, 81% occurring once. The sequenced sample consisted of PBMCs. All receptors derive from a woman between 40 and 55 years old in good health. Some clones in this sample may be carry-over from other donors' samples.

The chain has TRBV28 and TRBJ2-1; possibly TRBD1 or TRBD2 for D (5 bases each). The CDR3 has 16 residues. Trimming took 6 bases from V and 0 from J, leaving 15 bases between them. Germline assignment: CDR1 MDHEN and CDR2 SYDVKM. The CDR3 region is CASSHRDVDSYNEQFF. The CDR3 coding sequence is TGTGCCAGCAGCCACCGGGACGTAGACTCCTACAATGAGCAGTTCTTC.

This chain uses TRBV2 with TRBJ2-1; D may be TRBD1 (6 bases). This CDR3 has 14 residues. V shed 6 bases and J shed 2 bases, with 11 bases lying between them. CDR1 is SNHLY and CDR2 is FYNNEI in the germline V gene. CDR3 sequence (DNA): TGTGCCAGCAGGAAGGGACACCCCTACAATGAGCAGTTCTTC. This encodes CASRKGHPYNEQFF. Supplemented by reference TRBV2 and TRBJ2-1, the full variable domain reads EPEVTQTPSHQVTQMGQEVILRCVPISNHLYFYWYRQILGQKVEFLVSFYNNEISEKSEIFDDQFSVERPDGSNFTLKIRSTKLEDSAMYFCASRKGHPYNEQFFGPGTRLTVL.

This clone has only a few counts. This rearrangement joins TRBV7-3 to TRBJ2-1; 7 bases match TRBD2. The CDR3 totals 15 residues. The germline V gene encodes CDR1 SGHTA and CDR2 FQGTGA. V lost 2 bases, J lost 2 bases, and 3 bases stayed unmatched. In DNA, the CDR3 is TGTGCCAGCAGCTTAGGCGGGAGTCCCTACAATGAGCAGTTCTTC. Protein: CASSLGGSPYNEQFF.

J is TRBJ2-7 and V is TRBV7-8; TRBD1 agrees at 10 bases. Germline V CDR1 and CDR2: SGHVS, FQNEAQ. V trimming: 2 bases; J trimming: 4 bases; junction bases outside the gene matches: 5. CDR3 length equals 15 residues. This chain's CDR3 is CASSLTGTGEYEQYF. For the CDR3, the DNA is TGTGCCAGCAGCTTAACCGGGACAGGGGAGTACGAGCAGTACTTC. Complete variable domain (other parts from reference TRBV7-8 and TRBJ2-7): GAGVSQSPRYKVAKRGQDVALRCDPISGHVSLFWYQQALGQGPEFLTYFQNEAQLDKSGLPSDRFFAERPEGSVSTLKIQRTQQEDSAVYLCASSLTGTGEYEQYFGPGTRLTVT.

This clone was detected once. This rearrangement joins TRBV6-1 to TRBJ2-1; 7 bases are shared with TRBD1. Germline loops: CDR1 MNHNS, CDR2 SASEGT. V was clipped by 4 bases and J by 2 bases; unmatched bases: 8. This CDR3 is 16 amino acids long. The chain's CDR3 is CASSANAGGTYNEQFF. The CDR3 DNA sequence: TGTGCCAGCAGTGCCAACGCAGGGGGAACCTACAATGAGCAGTTCTTC.

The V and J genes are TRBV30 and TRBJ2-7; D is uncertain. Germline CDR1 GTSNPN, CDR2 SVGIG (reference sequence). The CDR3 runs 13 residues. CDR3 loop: CALDPGQSYEQYF. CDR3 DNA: TGTGCTTTGGACCCCGGGCAATCCTACGAGCAGTACTTC.

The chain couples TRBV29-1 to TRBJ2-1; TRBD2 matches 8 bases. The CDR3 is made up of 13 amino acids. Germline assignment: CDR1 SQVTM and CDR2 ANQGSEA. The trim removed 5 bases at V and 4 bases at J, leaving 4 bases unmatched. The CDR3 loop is CSVRLALYNEQFF. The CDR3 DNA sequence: TGCAGCGTTAGACTAGCGCTATACAATGAGCAGTTCTTC.

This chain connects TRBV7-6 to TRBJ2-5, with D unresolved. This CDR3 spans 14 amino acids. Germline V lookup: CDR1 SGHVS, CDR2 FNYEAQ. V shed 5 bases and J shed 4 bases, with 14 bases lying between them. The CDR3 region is CASSPSISAETQYF. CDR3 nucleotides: TGTGCCAGCAGCCCCAGCATTTCAGCAGAGACCCAGTACTTC. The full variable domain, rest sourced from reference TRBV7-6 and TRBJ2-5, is GAGVSQSPRYKVTKRGQDVALRCDPISGHVSLYWYRQALGQGPEFLTYFNYEAQQDKSGLPNDRFSAERPEGSISTLTIQRTEQRDSAMYRCASSPSISAETQYFGPGTRLLVL.